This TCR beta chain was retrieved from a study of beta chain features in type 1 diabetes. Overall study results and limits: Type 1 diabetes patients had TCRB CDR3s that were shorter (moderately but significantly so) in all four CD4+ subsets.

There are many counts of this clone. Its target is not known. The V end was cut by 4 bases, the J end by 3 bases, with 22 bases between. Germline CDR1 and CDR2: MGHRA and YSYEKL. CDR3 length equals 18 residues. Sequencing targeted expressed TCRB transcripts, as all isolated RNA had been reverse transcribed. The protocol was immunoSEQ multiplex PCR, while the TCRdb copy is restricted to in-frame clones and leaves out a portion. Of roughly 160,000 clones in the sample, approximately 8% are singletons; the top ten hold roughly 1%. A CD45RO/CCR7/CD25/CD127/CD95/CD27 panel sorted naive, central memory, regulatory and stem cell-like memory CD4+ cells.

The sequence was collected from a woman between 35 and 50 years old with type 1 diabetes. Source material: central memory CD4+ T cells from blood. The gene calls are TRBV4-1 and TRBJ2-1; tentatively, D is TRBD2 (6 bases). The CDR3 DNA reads TGCGCCAGCAGCCGGGACTTCGGGAGTGGGGGAGGCTACAATGAGCAGTTCTTC. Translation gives CASSRDFGSGGGYNEQFF.